A few counts support the clone carrying this T cell receptor (beta chain). Its antigen is undetermined. This CDR3 is 14 amino acids long. In germline, CDR1 is MNHEY, CDR2 SMNVEV (reference sequence). Deletions cut 5 bases from V and 5 bases from J, with 13 bases between. During colonoscopy, one to two rectal pinch biopsies were collected. The sample is drawn from a study of pediatric ulcerative colitis. The assay was immunoSEQ multiplex PCR, and TCRdb's table has in-frame clones only and misses some. This sample has roughly 45,000 clones; around 79% occur once, and the top ten carry under 4%. Overall study results and limits: A couple of rectal CDR3 clonotypes occurred in all ulcerative colitis patients. Repertoires came from total lymphocyte DNA, so rare subsets like regulatory T cells may be missed. Blood-rectal clonal overlap within each person was significantly higher in ulcerative colitis patients than controls. Clonal expansions reduced rectal repertoire diversity in acute severe colitis.

Source material: gut tissue. The clonotype comes from a girl under 18 with moderate ulcerative colitis. The chain employs TRBV27 and TRBJ1-5, with D unresolved. The CDR3 DNA reads as TGTGCCAGCAGTCCCCTGGTAGGCCATCAGCCCCAGCATTTT. It translates to CASSPLVGHQPQHF.